These 18 T cell receptor beta chains were all obtained from the same sample, sequenced in a study of memory CD4+ T cells and cytomegalovirus serostatus. Sequencing used immunoSEQ multiplex PCR; TCRdb keeps in-frame clones, though not all of them. The sample contains 55,000 to 65,000 clones, less than 85% of which appear only once. The sort gate was single viable CD3+CD4+CD8-CD45RO+ cells for memory CD4+ T cells. The sample was memory CD4+ T cells from blood. These receptors came from an adult in good health and CMV-seronegative. Some clones in this sample may be carry-over from other donors' samples.

The V gene is TRBV5-1, the J gene TRBJ2-7; 9 positions agree with TRBD1. Trimming removed 0 bases from V and 3 bases from J; junction bases left unmatched: 1. The germline V gene encodes CDR1 SGHRS and CDR2 YFSETQ. The CDR3 length is 14 residues. The CDR3 sequence: CASSLGQGGYEQYF. The CDR3, as DNA: TGCGCCAGCAGCTTGGGACAGGGGGGCTACGAGCAGTACTTC.

The chain employs TRBV6-5 and TRBJ1-1; the D gene is possibly TRBD1 (6 bases). Germline CDR1 and CDR2: MNHEY and SVGAGI. V shed 2 bases and J shed 4 bases, with 17 bases lying between them. This CDR3 comprises 16 residues. The CDR3 region is CASSYGGGGVGTEAFF. The DNA of the CDR3 is TGTGCCAGCAGTTACGGGGGGGGCGGAGTTGGCACTGAAGCTTTCTTT.

The V gene is TRBV7-2, the J gene TRBJ2-1; D ambiguous. This CDR3 comprises 13 residues. Trimming cost V 1 base and J 9 bases, with 10 bases left between them. The germline gives CDR1 SGHTA, CDR2 FQGNSA. The CDR3 DNA reads TGTGCCAGCAGCTTAGGTTCCGACGGTGAGCAGTTCTTC. Protein product: CASSLGSDGEQFF.

The rearrangement joins TRBV30 to TRBJ1-2; 7 bases align to TRBD1. This CDR3 has 14 amino acids. V was clipped by 4 bases and J by 2 bases; unmatched bases: 7. In germline, CDR1 is GTSNPN, CDR2 SVGIG (reference sequence). CDR3 nucleotide sequence: TGTGCCTGGATCCACAGGGGTCGGAACTATGGCTACACCTTC. This sequence encodes CAWIHRGRNYGYTF.

The chain uses TRBV5-1 and TRBJ1-1; a possible D gene is TRBD1 (6 bases). Trimming pared 0 bases from V and 2 bases from J, leaving 11 bases between. The germline gives CDR1 SGHRS, CDR2 YFSETQ. The CDR3 covers 15 residues. The chain's CDR3 is CASSLVDRSNTEAFF. The CDR3 region has the DNA TGCGCCAGCAGCTTGGTTGACAGGTCTAACACTGAAGCTTTCTTT. The variable domain in full, completed from reference TRBV5-1 and TRBJ1-1, reads KAGVTQTPRYLIKTRGQQVTLSCSPISGHRSVSWYQQTPGQGLQFLFEYFSETQRNKGNFPGRFSGRQFSNSRSEMNVSTLELGDSALYLCASSLVDRSNTEAFFGQGTRLTVV.

The chain recombines TRBV21-1 with TRBJ2-1; TRBD1 was called by the table and not checked on the DNA. TRBV21-1 is given as a pseudogene. The CDR3 extends over 16 amino acids. The CDR3 region is CASSVEDRGLYNEQFF. CDR3 nucleotides: TGTGCCAGCAGCGTCGAGGACAGGGGCTTGTACAATGAGCAGTTCTTC.

This chain uses TRBV28 with TRBJ1-2; the match to TRBD1 covers 7 bases. Germline loops: CDR1 MDHEN, CDR2 SYDVKM. The V segment lost 4 bases and the J segment 4 bases; nucleotides outside the gene matches: 0. The CDR3 has 12 amino acids. In nucleotides, the CDR3 is TGTGCCAGCAGTTCAGGGGGCTATGGCTACACCTTC. Translating gives CASSSGGYGYTF.

The V call is TRBV4-2, the J call TRBJ1-6; the match to TRBD1 covers 7 bases. V was clipped by 1 base and J by 10 bases; unmatched bases: 7. The CDR3 contains 15 residues. CDR1 and CDR2 (germline): LGHNA, YNFKEQ. Written as DNA, the CDR3 is TGTGCCAGCAGCCAAGGACAGGGTGAGACCTCACCCCTCCACTTT. Its translation is CASSQGQGETSPLHF.

The rearrangement uses TRBV5-1 and TRBJ1-5; D gene unclear. V was cut by 0 bases and J by 6 bases, with 7 bases left in between. Germline V gene sequence: CDR1 SGHRS, CDR2 YFSETQ. The CDR3 has 13 residues. The CDR3 region is CASSLEVGQPQHF. CDR3 nucleotides: TGCGCCAGCAGCTTGGAGGTGGGTCAGCCCCAGCATTTT. Filled out from reference TRBV5-1 and TRBJ1-5, the complete variable domain reads KAGVTQTPRYLIKTRGQQVTLSCSPISGHRSVSWYQQTPGQGLQFLFEYFSETQRNKGNFPGRFSGRQFSNSRSEMNVSTLELGDSALYLCASSLEVGQPQHFGDGTRLSIL.

This chain uses TRBV18 with TRBJ1-2; no definite D call. The CDR3 sequence is 13 residues long. Per the germline V gene, CDR1 is KGHSH and CDR2 is LQKENI. Trimming removed 6 bases at V and 3 bases at J, with 11 bases between. CDR3 bases: TGTGCCAGCTCCACCCGGGGTGACTATGGCTACACCTTC. It codes for CASSTRGDYGYTF.

The chain carries TRBV30 and TRBJ1-1, with 7 bases aligning to TRBD1. This CDR3 is built from 13 residues. Losses at the gene ends were 3 bases for V and 2 bases for J; bases not matched to a gene: 3. Germline V lookup: CDR1 GTSNPN, CDR2 SVGIG (reference sequence). The CDR3 DNA sequence: TGTGCCTGGAGAAGGGACAGTAACACTGAAGCTTTCTTT. Translation: CAWRRDSNTEAFF.

The chain joins TRBV6-4 to TRBJ2-5, with D unresolved. The CDR3 has 15 amino acids. Germline CDR1 reads MRHNA; CDR2 reads SNTAGT. V shed 2 bases and J shed 1 base, with 11 bases lying between them. CDR3 DNA sequence: TGTGCCAGCAGTGACCGTAGTAGCATCCAAGAGACCCAGTACTTC. Protein sequence: CASSDRSSIQETQYF.

This clone was counted only a few times. V gene TRBV7-2 combines with J gene TRBJ1-1, with TRBD1 as a possible D gene (6 bases). Germline V gives CDR1 SGHTA, CDR2 FQGNSA. V lost 1 base and J 4 bases, leaving 10 bases between the germline ends. The CDR3 extends over 14 amino acids. The CDR3 is CASSLVGRGTEAFF. The CDR3 nucleotides are TGTGCCAGCAGCTTAGTGGGCAGGGGCACTGAAGCTTTCTTT.

CDR3 bases: TGCGCCAGCAGCACCCTAGAGCAAGAGACCCAGTACTTC. The encoded protein is CASSTLEQETQYF. The V gene is TRBV5-1, the J gene TRBJ2-5; D is unresolved. Germline V gene sequence: CDR1 SGHRS, CDR2 YFSETQ. CDR3 length: 13 amino acids. V dropped 4 bases and J dropped 2 bases, with 9 bases sitting between them.

V is TRBV7-9 and J is TRBJ1-1; possible D gene TRBD1, 6 bases. The CDR3 loop spans 15 amino acids. The germline V gene encodes CDR1 SEHNR and CDR2 FQNEAQ (reference sequence). V was pared by 5 bases and J by 7 bases, with 20 bases between. CDR3 nucleotides: TGTGCCAGCAGCCCCCAAGGCAGGGGACGGGGTGAAGCTTTCTTT. Residues: CASSPQGRGRGEAFF.

The chain couples TRBV6-6 to TRBJ1-2; D is uncertain. Germline CDR1 reads MNHNY; CDR2 reads SVGAGI (reference sequence). V was pared by 7 bases and J by 5 bases, with 17 bases between. CDR3 length equals 14 residues. The CDR3 spells CASTPDGLFYGYTF. CDR3 sequence (DNA): TGTGCCAGCACCCCAGACGGGCTTTTTTATGGCTACACCTTC.

V and J are TRBV27 and TRBJ2-1, with 8 bases lining up with TRBD1. Germline CDR1 and CDR2: MNHEY and SMNVEV (reference sequence). The length of the CDR3 is 19 residues. V lost 1 base, J lost 3 bases, and 14 bases stayed unmatched. CDR3 protein: CASSLWPIQGARYYNEQFF. In nucleotides, the CDR3 is TGTGCCAGCAGTTTATGGCCAATCCAGGGGGCTCGGTACTACAATGAGCAGTTCTTC.

A note on this clone: Other DNA sequences in this specimen translate into the identical CDR3. The rearrangement links TRBV7-2 to TRBJ2-5; D is possibly TRBD2 (6 bases). Trimming took off 5 bases at V and 2 bases at J, with 12 bases between the two ends. CDR3 length: 14 amino acids. Germline V lookup: CDR1 SGHTA, CDR2 FQGNSA. This chain's CDR3 is CASSLAGRQETQYF. Here the CDR3 DNA reads TGTGCCAGCAGCCTGGCGGGGAGGCAAGAGACCCAGTACTTC.